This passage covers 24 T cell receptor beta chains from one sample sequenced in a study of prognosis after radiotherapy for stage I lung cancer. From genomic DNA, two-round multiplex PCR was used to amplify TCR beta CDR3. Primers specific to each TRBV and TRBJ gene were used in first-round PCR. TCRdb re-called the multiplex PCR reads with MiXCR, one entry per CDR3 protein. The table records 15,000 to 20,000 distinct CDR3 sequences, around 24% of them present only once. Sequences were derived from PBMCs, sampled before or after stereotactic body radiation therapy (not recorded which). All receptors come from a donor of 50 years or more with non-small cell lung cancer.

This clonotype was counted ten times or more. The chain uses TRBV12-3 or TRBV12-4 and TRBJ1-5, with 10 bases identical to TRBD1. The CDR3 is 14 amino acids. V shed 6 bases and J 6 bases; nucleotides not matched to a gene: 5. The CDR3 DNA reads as TGTGCCAGCAGCCTGGGACAGGGGACTCAGCCCCAGCATTTT. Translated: CASSLGQGTQPQHF.

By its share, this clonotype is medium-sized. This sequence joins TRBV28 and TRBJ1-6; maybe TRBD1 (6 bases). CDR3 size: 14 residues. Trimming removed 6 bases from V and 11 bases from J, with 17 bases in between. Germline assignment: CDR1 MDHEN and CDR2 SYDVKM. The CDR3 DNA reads TGTGCCAGCAGACCGGGACATCCCGCGGCACCCCTCCACTTT. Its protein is CASRPGHPAAPLHF.

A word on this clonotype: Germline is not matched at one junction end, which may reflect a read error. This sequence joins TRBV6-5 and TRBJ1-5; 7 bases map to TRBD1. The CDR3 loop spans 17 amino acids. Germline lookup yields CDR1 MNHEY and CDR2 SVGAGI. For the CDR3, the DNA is TGTGCCAGCAGTTACTCCGGGACAAGGGGGCTTAATCAGCACCAGCATTTT. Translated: CASSYSGTRGLNQHQHF.

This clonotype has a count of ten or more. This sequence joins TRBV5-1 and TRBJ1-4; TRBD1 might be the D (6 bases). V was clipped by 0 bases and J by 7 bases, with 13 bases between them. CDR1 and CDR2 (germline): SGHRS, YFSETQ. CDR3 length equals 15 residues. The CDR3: CASSLEAGVAEKLFF. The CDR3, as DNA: TGCGCCAGCAGCTTGGAGGCAGGGGTAGCTGAAAAACTGTTTTTT. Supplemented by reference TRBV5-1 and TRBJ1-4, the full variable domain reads KAGVTQTPRYLIKTRGQQVTLSCSPISGHRSVSWYQQTPGQGLQFLFEYFSETQRNKGNFPGRFSGRQFSNSRSEMNVSTLELGDSALYLCASSLEAGVAEKLFFGSGTQLSVL.

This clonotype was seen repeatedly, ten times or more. The CDR3 region is CASRGTSGINTQYF. The CDR3 DNA is TGTGCCAGCAGAGGGACTAGCGGGATTAATACGCAGTATTTT. V and J are TRBV28 and TRBJ2-3; 13 bases agree with TRBD2. V was pared by 6 bases and J by 7 bases, with 4 bases of the junction left unmatched. In germline, CDR1 is MDHEN, CDR2 SYDVKM. The CDR3 runs to 14 residues.

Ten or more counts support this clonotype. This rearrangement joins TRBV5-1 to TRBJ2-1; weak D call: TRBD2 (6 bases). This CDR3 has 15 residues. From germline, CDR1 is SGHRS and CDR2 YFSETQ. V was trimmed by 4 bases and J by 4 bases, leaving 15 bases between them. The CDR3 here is CASSVGSGKYNEQFF. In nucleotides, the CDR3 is TGCGCCAGCAGCGTCGGTAGCGGCAAATACAATGAGCAGTTCTTC.

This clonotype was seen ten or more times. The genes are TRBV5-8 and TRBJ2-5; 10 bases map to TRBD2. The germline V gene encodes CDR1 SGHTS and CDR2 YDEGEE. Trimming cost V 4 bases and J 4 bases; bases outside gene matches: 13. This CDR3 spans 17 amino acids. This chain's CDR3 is CASSPGLASTGRETQYF. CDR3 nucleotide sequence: TGTGCCAGCAGCCCGGGACTAGCGAGCACTGGGAGAGAGACCCAGTACTTC.

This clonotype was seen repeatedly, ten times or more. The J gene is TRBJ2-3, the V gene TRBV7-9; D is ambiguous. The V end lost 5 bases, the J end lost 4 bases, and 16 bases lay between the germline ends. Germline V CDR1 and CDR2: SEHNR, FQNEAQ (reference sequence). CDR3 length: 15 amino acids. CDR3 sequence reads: CASSPISVVADTQYF. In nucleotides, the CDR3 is TGTGCCAGCAGCCCCATCTCGGTGGTCGCAGATACGCAGTATTTT.

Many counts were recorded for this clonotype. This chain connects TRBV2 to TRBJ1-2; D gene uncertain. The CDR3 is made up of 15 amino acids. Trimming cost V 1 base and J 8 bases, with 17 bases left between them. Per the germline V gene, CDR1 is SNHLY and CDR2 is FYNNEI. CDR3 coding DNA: TGTGCCAGCAGTGAAGTGGAGACCCCTGGTAGAGGCTACACCTTC. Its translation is CASSEVETPGRGYTF. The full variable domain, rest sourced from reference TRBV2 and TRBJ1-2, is EPEVTQTPSHQVTQMGQEVILRCVPISNHLYFYWYRQILGQKVEFLVSFYNNEISEKSEIFDDQFSVERPDGSNFTLKIRSTKLEDSAMYFCASSEVETPGRGYTFGSGTRLTVV.

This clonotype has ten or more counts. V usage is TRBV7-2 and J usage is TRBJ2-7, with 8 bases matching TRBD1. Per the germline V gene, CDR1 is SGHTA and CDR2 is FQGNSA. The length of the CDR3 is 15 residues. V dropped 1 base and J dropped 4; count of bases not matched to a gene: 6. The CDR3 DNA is TGTGCCAGCAGCTTAGGGACAGGGACACTTTACGAGCAGTACTTC. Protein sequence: CASSLGTGTLYEQYF.

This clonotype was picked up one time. The CDR3 region has the DNA TGTGCCAGCAGCCAAGGAGGGACTAGCGAGTACAATGAGCAGTTCTTC. Translated, it gives CASSQGGTSEYNEQFF. J is TRBJ2-1 and V is TRBV4-2; TRBD2 aligns across 10 bases. Germline V CDR1 and CDR2: LGHNA, YNFKEQ. The CDR3 has 16 amino acids. Losses at the gene ends were 1 base for V and 4 bases for J; bases not matched to a gene: 4.

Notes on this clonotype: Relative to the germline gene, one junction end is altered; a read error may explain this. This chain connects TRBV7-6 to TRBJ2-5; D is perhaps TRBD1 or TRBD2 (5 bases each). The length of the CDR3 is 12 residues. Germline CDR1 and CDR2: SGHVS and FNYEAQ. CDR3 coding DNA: TGTGTCAGCAGTAGGGACCAAGAGACACAGTACTTC. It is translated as CVSSRDQETQYF.

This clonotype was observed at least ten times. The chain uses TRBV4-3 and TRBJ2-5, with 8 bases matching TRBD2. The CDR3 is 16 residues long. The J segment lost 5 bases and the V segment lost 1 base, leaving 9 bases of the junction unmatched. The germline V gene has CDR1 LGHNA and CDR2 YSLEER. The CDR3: CASSQGSPAGVETQYF. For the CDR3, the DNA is TGCGCCAGCAGCCAAGGTAGCCCAGCGGGAGTGGAGACCCAGTACTTC.

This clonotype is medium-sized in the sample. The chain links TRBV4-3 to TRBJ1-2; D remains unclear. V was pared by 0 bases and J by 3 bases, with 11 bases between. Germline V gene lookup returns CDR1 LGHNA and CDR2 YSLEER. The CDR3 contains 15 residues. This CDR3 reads CASSQDRATYYGYTF. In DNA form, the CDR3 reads TGCGCCAGCAGCCAAGATCGGGCGACCTACTATGGCTACACCTTC.

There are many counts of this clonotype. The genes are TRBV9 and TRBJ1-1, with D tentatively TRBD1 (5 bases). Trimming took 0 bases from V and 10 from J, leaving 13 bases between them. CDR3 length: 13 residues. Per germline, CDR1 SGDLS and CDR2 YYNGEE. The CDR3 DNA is TGTGCCAGCAGCGTAGACGGACAAAAAGCAGCTTTCTTT. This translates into CASSVDGQKAAFF. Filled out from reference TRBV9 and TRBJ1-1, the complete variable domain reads DSGVTQTPKHLITATGQRVTLRCSPRSGDLSVYWYQQSLDQGLQFLIQYYNGEERAKGNILERFSAQQFPDLHSELNLSSLELGDSALYFCASSVDGQKAAFFGQGTRLTVV.

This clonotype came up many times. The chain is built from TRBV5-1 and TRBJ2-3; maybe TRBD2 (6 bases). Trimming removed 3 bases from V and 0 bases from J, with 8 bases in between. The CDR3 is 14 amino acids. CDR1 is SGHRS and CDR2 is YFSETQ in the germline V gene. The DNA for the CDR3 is TGCGCCAGCAGCTCGGGAGTCAGCACAGATACGCAGTATTTT. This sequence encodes CASSSGVSTDTQYF. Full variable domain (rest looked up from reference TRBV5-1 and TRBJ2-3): KAGVTQTPRYLIKTRGQQVTLSCSPISGHRSVSWYQQTPGQGLQFLFEYFSETQRNKGNFPGRFSGRQFSNSRSEMNVSTLELGDSALYLCASSSGVSTDTQYFGPGTRLTVL.

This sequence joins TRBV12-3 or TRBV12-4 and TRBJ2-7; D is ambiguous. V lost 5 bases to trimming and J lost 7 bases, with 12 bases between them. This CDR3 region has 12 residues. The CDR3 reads CASSRRNGEQYF. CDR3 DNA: TGTGCCAGCAGTAGACGGAACGGAGAGCAGTACTTC.

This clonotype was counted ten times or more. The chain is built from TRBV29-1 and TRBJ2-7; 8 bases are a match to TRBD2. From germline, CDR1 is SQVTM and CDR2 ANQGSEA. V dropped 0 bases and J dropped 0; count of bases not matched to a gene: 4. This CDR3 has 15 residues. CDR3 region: CSVEDERGTSYEQYF. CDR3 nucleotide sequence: TGCAGCGTTGAAGACGAGCGGGGGACCTCCTACGAGCAGTACTTC.

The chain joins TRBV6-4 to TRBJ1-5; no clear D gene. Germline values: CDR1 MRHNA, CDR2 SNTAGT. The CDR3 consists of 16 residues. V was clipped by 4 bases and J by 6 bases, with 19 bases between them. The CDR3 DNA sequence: TGTGCCAGCAGTGCCCCGTGGAGCGAGGGCGGTCAGCCCCAGCATTTT. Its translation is CASSAPWSEGGQPQHF.

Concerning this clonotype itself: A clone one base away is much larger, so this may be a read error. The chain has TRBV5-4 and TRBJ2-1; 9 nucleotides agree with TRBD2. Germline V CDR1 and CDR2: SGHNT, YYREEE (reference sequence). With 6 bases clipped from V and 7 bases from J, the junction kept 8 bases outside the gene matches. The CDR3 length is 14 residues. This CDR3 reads CASIRTSELNEQFF. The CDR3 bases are TGTGCCAGCATCAGGACTAGCGAATTGAATGAGCAGTTCTTC. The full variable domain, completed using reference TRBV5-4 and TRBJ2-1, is ETGVTQSPTHLIKTRGQQVTLRCSSQSGHNTVSWYQQALGQGPQFIFQYYREEENGRGNFPPRFSGLQFPNYSSELNVNALELDDSALYLCASIRTSELNEQFFGPGTRLTVL.

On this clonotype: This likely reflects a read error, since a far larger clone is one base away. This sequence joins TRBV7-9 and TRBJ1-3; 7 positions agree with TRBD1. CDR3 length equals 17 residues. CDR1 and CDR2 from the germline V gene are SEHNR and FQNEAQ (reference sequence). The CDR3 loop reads CASSQASTGYSENTIYF. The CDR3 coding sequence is TGTGCCAGCAGCCAGGCCTCGACAGGGTATTCTGAAAACACCATATATTTT.

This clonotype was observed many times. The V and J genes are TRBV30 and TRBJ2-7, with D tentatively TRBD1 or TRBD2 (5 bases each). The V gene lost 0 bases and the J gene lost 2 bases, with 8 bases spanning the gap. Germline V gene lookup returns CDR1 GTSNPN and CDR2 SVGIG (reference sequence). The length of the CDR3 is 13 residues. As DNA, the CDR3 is TGTGCCTGGAGTGTAACGGGGCCCTACGAGCAGTACTTC. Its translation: CAWSVTGPYEQYF.

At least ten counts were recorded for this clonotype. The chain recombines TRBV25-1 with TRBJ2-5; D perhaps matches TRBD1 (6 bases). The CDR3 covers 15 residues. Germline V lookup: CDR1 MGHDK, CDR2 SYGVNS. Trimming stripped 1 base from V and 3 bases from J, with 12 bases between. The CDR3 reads CASSEWGQGKETQYF. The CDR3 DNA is TGTGCCAGCAGTGAATGGGGGCAGGGGAAAGAGACCCAGTACTTC.

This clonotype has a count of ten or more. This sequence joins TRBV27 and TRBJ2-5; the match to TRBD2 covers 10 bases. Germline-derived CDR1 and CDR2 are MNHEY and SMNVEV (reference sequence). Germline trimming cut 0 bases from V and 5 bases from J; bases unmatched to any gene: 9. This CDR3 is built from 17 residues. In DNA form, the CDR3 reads TGTGCCAGCAGTTTATCGAGCCCTAGCGGGAGCCGGGAGACCCAGTACTTC. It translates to CASSLSSPSGSRETQYF.